Sequencing of this TCR beta chain was carried out in a study of Ad26.COV2.S vaccination and SARS-CoV-2 variants. Study-wide context: Administration of Ad26.COV2.S was intramuscular, either once or twice 56 days apart.

CDR1 and CDR2 from the germline V gene are MNHEY and SVGAGI. Trimming left V 6 bases short and J 6 bases short, with 9 bases between. The CDR3 consists of 12 residues. Data came from immunoSEQ multiplex PCR; TCRdb stores just in-frame clones and leaves some out. The table records hundreds of thousands of clones, 92% of them present only once. Concerning this clone itself: No antigen is known for it.

Treatment meaning: roughly 20 received Ad26.COV2.S at low or high dose, single or two shots; about five received placebo; per-sample allocation not given. Each sample was drawn 63 days after the first injection (of vaccine or placebo). It was an adult aged 18-55 years in Boston who was the donor. General study findings and limits: CD8+ and CD4+ T cells specific for spike reportedly responded with substantial breadth after vaccination.

The chain carries TRBV6-5 and TRBJ2-1, with no clear D. Sequenced material: peripheral blood, taken in a trial of Ad26.COV2.S vaccine versus placebo. This sequence originates from a person between 18 and 59 years old who received the Ad26.COV2.S COVID-19 vaccine or a placebo. The chain's CDR3 is CASRHPSNEQFF. DNA for the CDR3: TGTGCCAGCAGACACCCAAGCAATGAGCAGTTCTTC.